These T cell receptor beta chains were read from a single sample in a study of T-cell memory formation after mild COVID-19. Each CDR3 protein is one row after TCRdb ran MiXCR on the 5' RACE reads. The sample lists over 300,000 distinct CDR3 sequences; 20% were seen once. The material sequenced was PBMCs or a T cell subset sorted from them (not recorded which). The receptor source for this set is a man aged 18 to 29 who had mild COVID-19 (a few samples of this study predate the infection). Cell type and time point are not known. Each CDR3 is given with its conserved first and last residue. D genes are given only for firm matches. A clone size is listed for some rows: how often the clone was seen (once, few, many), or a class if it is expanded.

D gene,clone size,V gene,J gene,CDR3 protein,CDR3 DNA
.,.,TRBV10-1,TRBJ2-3,CASSGYKGGLATQYF,TGCGCCAGCAGTGGATATAAGGGTGGACTGGCTACGCAGTATTTT
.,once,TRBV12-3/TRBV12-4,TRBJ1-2,CASSFTPRGGRGDGYTF,TGTGCCAGCAGTTTTACCCCCCGGGGGGGTAGAGGGGATGGCTACACCTTC
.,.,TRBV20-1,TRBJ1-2,CSATSAAGYGYTF,TGCAGTGCTACCTCCGCGGCGGGCTATGGCTACACCTTC
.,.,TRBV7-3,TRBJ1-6,CASSSQSNSPLHF,TGTGCCAGCAGCTCCCAGTCTAATTCACCCCTCCACTTT
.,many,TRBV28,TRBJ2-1,CASSLLPTAYNEQFF,TGTGCCAGCAGTCTACTTCCGACAGCCTACAATGAGCAGTTCTTC
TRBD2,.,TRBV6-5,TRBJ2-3,CASSHYSGGAADTQYF,TGTGCCAGCAGTCACTATAGCGGGGGAGCGGCAGATACGCAGTATTTT
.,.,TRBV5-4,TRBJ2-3,CASSSDWEGADTQYF,TGTGCCAGCAGCTCGGACTGGGAGGGGGCGGATACGCAGTATTTT
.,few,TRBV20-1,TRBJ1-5,CSAMGRNQPQHF,TGCAGTGCTATGGGTCGAAATCAGCCCCAGCATTTT
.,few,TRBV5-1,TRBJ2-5,CASSSLWGTEQETQYF,TGCGCCAGCAGCTCGCTTTGGGGGACGGAGCAAGAGACCCAGTACTTC
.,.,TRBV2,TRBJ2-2,CASSDRRQVNTGELFF,TGTGCCAGCAGTGATCGTCGACAGGTGAACACCGGGGAGCTGTTTTTT
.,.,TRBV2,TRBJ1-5,CASSDGPYSNQPQHF,TGTGCCAGCAGTGACGGTCCGTATAGCAATCAGCCCCAGCATTTT
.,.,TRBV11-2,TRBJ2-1,CASSSLARYNEQFF,TGTGCCAGCAGCTCCCTCGCCCGATACAATGAGCAGTTCTTC
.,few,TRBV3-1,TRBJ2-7,CASSQDLSSYEQYF,TGTGCCAGCAGCCAAGACCTGAGCTCCTACGAGCAGTACTTC
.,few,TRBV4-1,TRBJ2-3,CASSLVHRTISTDTQYF,TGCGCCAGCAGCCTAGTCCATCGGACTATAAGCACAGATACGCAGTATTTT
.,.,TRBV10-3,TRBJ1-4,CAISEVPTGSEKLFF,TGTGCCATCAGTGAGGTCCCGACAGGAAGTGAAAAACTGTTTTTT
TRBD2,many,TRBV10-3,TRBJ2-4,CAISAGTTGANQYF,TGTGCCATCAGTGCCGGGACTACAGGAGCAAATCAGTACTTC
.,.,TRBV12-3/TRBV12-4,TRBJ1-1,CASSFLDIPFTEAFF,TGTGCCAGCAGTTTTCTTGACATCCCCTTCACTGAAGCTTTCTTT
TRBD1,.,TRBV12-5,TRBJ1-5,CASKDRGNQPQHF,TGTGCTAGCAAGGACAGGGGCAATCAGCCCCAGCATTTT
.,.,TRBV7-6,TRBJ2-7,CASSPQSVDSSHEQYF,TGTGCCAGCAGCCCCCAATCCGTCGACAGTTCCCACGAGCAGTACTTC
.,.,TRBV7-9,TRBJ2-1,CAIIGIPSTDEQFF,TGTGCCATCATTGGGATTCCTAGCACCGATGAGCAGTTCTTC
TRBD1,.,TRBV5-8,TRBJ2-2,CASSTYRGLGTGELFF,TGTGCCAGCAGCACCTACAGGGGGCTGGGGACCGGGGAGCTGTTTTTT
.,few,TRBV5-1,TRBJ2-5,CASSYWGADQETQYF,TGCGCCAGCAGCTACTGGGGAGCCGACCAAGAGACCCAGTACTTC
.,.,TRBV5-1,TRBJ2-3,CASSLHADTQYF,TGCGCCAGCAGCTTACATGCAGATACGCAGTATTTT
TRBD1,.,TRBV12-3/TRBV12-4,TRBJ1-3,CASSPPPGDSSFHSGNTIYF,TGTGCCAGCAGTCCCCCGCCCGGGGACAGTTCCTTCCACTCTGGAAACACCATATATTTT
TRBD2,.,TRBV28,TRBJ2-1,CASSFPLLTSGGAYEQFF,TGTGCCAGCAGTTTTCCCCTTTTGACTAGCGGGGGGGCCTATGAGCAGTTCTTC
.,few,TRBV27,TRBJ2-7,CASTPRGGYGEQYF,TGTGCCAGCACCCCGCGGGGAGGTTACGGCGAGCAGTACTTC
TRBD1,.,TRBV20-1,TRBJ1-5,CSAREPATDRVGYSNQPQHF,TGCAGTGCTAGAGAGCCCGCCACGGACAGGGTAGGGTATAGCAATCAGCCCCAGCATTTT
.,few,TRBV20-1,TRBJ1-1,CSASPPDQGTEAFF,TGCAGTGCTAGCCCGCCGGACCAGGGCACTGAAGCTTTCTTT
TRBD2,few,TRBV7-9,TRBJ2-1,CASSIGLAHNEQFF,TGTGCCAGCAGCATCGGACTAGCCCACAATGAGCAGTTCTTC
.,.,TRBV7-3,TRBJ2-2,CASSPRGAGRTGELFF,TGTGCCAGCAGCCCGCGAGGGGCCGGACGCACCGGGGAGCTGTTTTTT
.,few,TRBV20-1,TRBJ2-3,CSAQGGGRDTQYF,TGCAGTGCCCAGGGGGGAGGCAGAGATACGCAGTATTTT
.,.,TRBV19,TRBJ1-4,CASSMKQDEKLFF,TGTGCCAGTAGTATGAAACAGGATGAAAAACTGTTTTTT
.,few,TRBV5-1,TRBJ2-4,CASSSSQRLKNIQYF,TGCGCCAGCAGCTCTTCACAGCGATTAAAAAACATTCAGTACTTC
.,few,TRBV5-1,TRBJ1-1,CASSSRVGTEAFF,TGCGCCAGCAGCTCCAGGGTTGGGACTGAAGCTTTCTTT
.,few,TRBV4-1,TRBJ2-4,CASSQEVSGGIQYF,TGCGCCAGCAGCCAAGAGGTATCTGGGGGCATTCAGTACTTC
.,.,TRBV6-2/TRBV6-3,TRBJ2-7,CASRAFTTYSYEQYF,TGTGCCAGCAGAGCTTTTACGACTTACTCCTACGAGCAGTACTTC
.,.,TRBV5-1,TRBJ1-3,CASSYRSRSGNTIYF,TGCGCCAGCAGCTACAGGTCTCGCTCTGGAAACACCATATATTTT
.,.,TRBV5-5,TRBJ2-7,CASSSLRRSEQYF,TGTGCCAGCAGCTCGTTGCGTCGGTCCGAGCAGTACTTC
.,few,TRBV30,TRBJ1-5,CAWSVLAGQPQHF,TGTGCCTGGAGTGTACTTGCGGGTCAGCCCCAGCATTTT
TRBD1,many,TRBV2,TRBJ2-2,CASSVDRGTGELFF,TGTGCCAGCAGTGTGGACAGGGGGACCGGGGAGCTGTTTTTT
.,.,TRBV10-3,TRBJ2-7,CAGGEGYEQYF,TGTGCGGGTGGAGAGGGCTACGAGCAGTACTTC
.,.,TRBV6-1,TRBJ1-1,CASSEGYPGDTEAFF,TGTGCCAGCAGTGAAGGGTACCCCGGGGACACTGAAGCTTTCTTT
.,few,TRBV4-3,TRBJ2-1,CASSQDNKYNEQFF,TGCGCCAGCAGCCAAGATAACAAATACAATGAGCAGTTCTTC
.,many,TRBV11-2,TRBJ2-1,CASSKEYNEQFF,TGTGCCAGCAGCAAAGAATACAATGAGCAGTTCTTC
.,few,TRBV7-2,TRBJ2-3,CASSADGVLDTQYF,TGTGCCAGCAGCGCCGACGGGGTACTAGATACGCAGTATTTT
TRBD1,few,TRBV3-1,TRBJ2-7,CASSHTDRAAYEQYF,TGTGCCAGCAGCCACACAGACAGGGCAGCCTACGAGCAGTACTTC
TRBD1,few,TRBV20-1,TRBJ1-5,CSASRQGRQPQHF,TGCAGTGCTAGCCGACAGGGGAGGCAGCCCCAGCATTTT
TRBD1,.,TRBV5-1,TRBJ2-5,CASRTGTGGGEETQYF,TGCGCCAGCAGAACCGGGACAGGGGGTGGTGAGGAGACCCAGTACTTC
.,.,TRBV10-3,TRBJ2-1,CAISASILQFF,TGTGCCATCAGTGCATCAATCTTGCAGTTCTTC
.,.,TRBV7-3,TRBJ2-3,CASSARGPDTQYF,TGTGCCAGCAGCGCGAGGGGCCCAGATACGCAGTATTTT
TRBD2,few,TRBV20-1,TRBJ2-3,CSARVGGGVRTDTQYF,TGCAGTGCTAGAGTCGGTGGGGGGGTACGCACAGATACGCAGTATTTT
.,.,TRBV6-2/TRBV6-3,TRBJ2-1,CASSYRGAVYNEQFF,TGTGCCAGCAGTTACCGGGGGGCGGTTTACAATGAGCAGTTCTTC
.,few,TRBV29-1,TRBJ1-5,CSVGEGNSNQPQHF,TGCAGCGTTGGGGAAGGGAATAGCAATCAGCCCCAGCATTTT
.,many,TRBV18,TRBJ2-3,CASSRGRSTDTQYF,TGTGCCAGCTCACGGGGACGGAGCACAGATACGCAGTATTTT
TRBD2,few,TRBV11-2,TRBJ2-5,CASSFLRGGQETQYF,TGTGCCAGCAGCTTCCTGCGGGGGGGCCAAGAGACCCAGTACTTC
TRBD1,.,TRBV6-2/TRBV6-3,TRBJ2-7,CASSYGQGDFEQYF,TGTGCCAGCAGTTATGGACAGGGGGACTTCGAGCAGTACTTC
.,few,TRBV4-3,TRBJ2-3,CASSQDDGTDTQYF,TGCGCCAGCAGCCAAGATGACGGGACAGATACGCAGTATTTT
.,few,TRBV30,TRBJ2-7,CAWSSGHRFYEQYF,TGTGCCTGGAGTTCAGGACACCGTTTCTACGAGCAGTACTTC
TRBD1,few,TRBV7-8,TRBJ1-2,CASNLGQGHYGYTF,TGTGCCAGCAACCTGGGACAGGGCCACTATGGCTACACCTTC